Sequencing of this T cell receptor (beta chain) was carried out in a study of shared clonotypes between healthy human individuals. Study summary: Three CD4 naive, three CD4 memory, two CD8 naive and one CD8 memory plate were used per donor. Findings and limits, study-wide: Larger estimated richness was generally recorded for naive subsets relative to memory subsets.

This clone has only one observation. Antigen specificity is unknown. Using immunoSEQ multiplex PCR, the repertoire was profiled, and TCRdb retains in-frame clones only, with some absent. Of about 550,000 clones listed, about 95% are singletons. CD45RO-negative CD8 cells positively selected for CCR7 made up the naive population, which excluded terminally differentiated effector memory CD45RA+ cells. The CDR3 has 13 residues. Between the trimmed V and J ends, which lost 5 bases and 2 bases, there was a span of 8 bases. Germline-derived CDR1 and CDR2 are SEHNR and FQNEAQ (reference sequence). This sequence was found in a woman under 40 in good health. J is TRBJ2-3 and V is TRBV7-9; D ambiguous. The sample was naive CD8+ T cells sorted from blood. CDR3 coding DNA: TGTGCCAGCAGCCCAGCACTCACAGATACGCAGTATTTT. Protein product: CASSPALTDTQYF.